Listed below are T cell receptor beta chains from one sample, sequenced in a study of cytomegalovirus exposure and HLA in healthy donors. Using immunoSEQ multiplex PCR, the repertoire was profiled, and TCRdb retains in-frame clones only, with some absent. The sample has 50,000 to 60,000 clones, approximately 80% seen once. Material: PBMCs. The receptor set was obtained from a female donor in good health and CMV-seronegative. CDR3s include the opening cysteine and the closing phenylalanine or tryptophan. Fields, in order: clone size, V gene, D gene, J gene, CDR3 DNA, CDR3 protein. The D gene is left open where the match is weak. The listing skips clone size in some rows; elsewhere it reads once, few, many or a size class.

clone_size: .
v_call: TRBV6-6
d_call: .
j_call: TRBJ1-3
cdr3_nt: TGTGCCAGCAGTCAACAGGAGATTGGGTACACCATATATTTT
cdr3_aa: CASSQQEIGYTIYF

clone_size: few
v_call: TRBV7-2
d_call: .
j_call: TRBJ2-4
cdr3_nt: TGTGCCAGCAGCTTGGAGGTTTTTGGCATTCAGTACTTC
cdr3_aa: CASSLEVFGIQYF

clone_size: once
v_call: TRBV5-5
d_call: .
j_call: TRBJ1-3
cdr3_nt: TGTGCCAGCAGCTCACAGCTCACCCGCTCTTATTCTGGAAACACCATATATTTT
cdr3_aa: CASSSQLTRSYSGNTIYF

clone_size: .
v_call: TRBV28
d_call: TRBD1
j_call: TRBJ2-7
cdr3_nt: TGTGCCAGCAGGACATCGACAGGGTCCTACGAGCAGTACTTC
cdr3_aa: CASRTSTGSYEQYF

clone_size: .
v_call: TRBV2
d_call: TRBD1
j_call: TRBJ2-7
cdr3_nt: TGTGCCAGCAGAGGGACAGCCGAGCAGTACTTC
cdr3_aa: CASRGTAEQYF

clone_size: .
v_call: TRBV30
d_call: TRBD1
j_call: TRBJ1-5
cdr3_nt: TGTGCCTGGAGTGTAAGGCTAGGGCAGGGGGGTCAGCCCCAGCATTTT
cdr3_aa: CAWSVRLGQGGQPQHF

clone_size: few
v_call: TRBV28
d_call: .
j_call: TRBJ2-1
cdr3_nt: TGTGCCAGCAGTGATGACACCTTGCAGTTCTTC
cdr3_aa: CASSDDTLQFF

clone_size: .
v_call: TRBV2
d_call: .
j_call: TRBJ1-5
cdr3_nt: TGTGCCAGCTGGAGGGCGGATAGCAATCAGCCCCAGCATTTT
cdr3_aa: CASWRADSNQPQHF

clone_size: .
v_call: TRBV5-6
d_call: .
j_call: TRBJ2-3
cdr3_nt: TGTGCCAGCAGCTTTAACAGGGGCACAGATACGCAGTATTTT
cdr3_aa: CASSFNRGTDTQYF

clone_size: .
v_call: TRBV4-3
d_call: .
j_call: TRBJ1-2
cdr3_nt: TGCGCCAGCAGCCAAGATCTTTCGGGGAGCGAGTATGGCTACACCTTC
cdr3_aa: CASSQDLSGSEYGYTF

clone_size: .
v_call: TRBV12-5
d_call: TRBD2
j_call: TRBJ2-2
cdr3_nt: TGTGCTAGTGGTATCCTGGGAGGGGCGATCACCGGGGAGCTGTTTTTT
cdr3_aa: CASGILGGAITGELFF

clone_size: .
v_call: TRBV30
d_call: .
j_call: TRBJ2-7
cdr3_nt: TGTGCCTGGAGCGCTAAAGTTCCGAGCTCCTACGAGCAGTACTTC
cdr3_aa: CAWSAKVPSSYEQYF

clone_size: .
v_call: TRBV9
d_call: TRBD2
j_call: TRBJ2-3
cdr3_nt: TGTGCCAGCAGCGTAGCCCCCCTTGGGACTAGCGGGGGTCACCCCACAGATACGCAGTATTTT
cdr3_aa: CASSVAPLGTSGGHPTDTQYF

clone_size: few
v_call: TRBV10-2
d_call: .
j_call: TRBJ2-1
cdr3_nt: TGCGCCAGCAGGGCTTCAAAGGGGCCCAATGAGCAGTTCTTC
cdr3_aa: CASRASKGPNEQFF

clone_size: .
v_call: TRBV5-1
d_call: TRBD1
j_call: TRBJ2-7
cdr3_nt: TGCGCCAGCAGCCAGACAGGGGGCAGCTACGAGCAGTACTTC
cdr3_aa: CASSQTGGSYEQYF

clone_size: .
v_call: TRBV30
d_call: .
j_call: TRBJ2-7
cdr3_nt: TGTGCCTGGAGTGTACAGGGTCTGGTCAGCGAGCAGTACTTC
cdr3_aa: CAWSVQGLVSEQYF

clone_size: .
v_call: TRBV10-3
d_call: .
j_call: TRBJ1-2
cdr3_nt: TGTGCCATCAGTGGGGGGGGCCTTGATTATGGCTACACCTTC
cdr3_aa: CAISGGGLDYGYTF